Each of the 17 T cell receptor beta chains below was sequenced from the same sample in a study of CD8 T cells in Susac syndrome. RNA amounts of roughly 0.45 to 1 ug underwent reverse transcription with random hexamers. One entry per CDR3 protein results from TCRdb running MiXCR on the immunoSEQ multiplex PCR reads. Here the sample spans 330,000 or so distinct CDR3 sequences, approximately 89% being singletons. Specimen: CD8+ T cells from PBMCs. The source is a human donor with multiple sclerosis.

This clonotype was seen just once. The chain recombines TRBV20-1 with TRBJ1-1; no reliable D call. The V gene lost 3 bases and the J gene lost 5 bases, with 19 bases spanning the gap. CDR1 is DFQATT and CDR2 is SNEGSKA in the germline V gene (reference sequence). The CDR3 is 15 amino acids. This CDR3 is CSARQVLRGLTEAFF. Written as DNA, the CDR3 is TGCAGTGCTAGGCAGGTCCTTCGTGGGTTGACTGAAGCTTTCTTT.

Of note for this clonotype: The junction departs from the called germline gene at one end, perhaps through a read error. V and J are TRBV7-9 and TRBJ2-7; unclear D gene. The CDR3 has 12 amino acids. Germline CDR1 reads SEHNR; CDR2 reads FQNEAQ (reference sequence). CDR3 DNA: TGTACCAGCAGCCCCTACTCGTACGAGCAGTACTTC. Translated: CTSSPYSYEQYF.

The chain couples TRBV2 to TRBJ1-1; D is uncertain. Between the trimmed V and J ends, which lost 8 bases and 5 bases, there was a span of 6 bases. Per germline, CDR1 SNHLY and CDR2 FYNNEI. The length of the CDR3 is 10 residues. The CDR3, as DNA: TGTGCCAGCGGTAGGACTGAAGCTTTCTTT. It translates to CASGRTEAFF.

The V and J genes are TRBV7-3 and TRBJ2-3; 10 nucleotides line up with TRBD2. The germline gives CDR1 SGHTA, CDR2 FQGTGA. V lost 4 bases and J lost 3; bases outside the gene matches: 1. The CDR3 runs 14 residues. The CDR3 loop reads CASSSSGGTDTQYF. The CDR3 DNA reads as TGTGCCAGCAGCTCTAGCGGGGGAACAGATACGCAGTATTTT.

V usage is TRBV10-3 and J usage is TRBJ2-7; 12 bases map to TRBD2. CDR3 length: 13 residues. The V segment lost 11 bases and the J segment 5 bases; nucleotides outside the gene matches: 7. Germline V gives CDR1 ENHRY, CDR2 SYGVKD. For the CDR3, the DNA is TGTGCCTACCGGACTAGCGGGAATGACGAGCAGTACTTC. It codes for CAYRTSGNDEQYF.

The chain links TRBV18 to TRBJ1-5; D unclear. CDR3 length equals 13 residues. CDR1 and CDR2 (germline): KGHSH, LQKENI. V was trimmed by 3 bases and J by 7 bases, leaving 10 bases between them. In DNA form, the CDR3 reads TGTGCCAGCTCACCTAGGCAGGTCCAGCCCCAGCATTTT. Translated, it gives CASSPRQVQPQHF.

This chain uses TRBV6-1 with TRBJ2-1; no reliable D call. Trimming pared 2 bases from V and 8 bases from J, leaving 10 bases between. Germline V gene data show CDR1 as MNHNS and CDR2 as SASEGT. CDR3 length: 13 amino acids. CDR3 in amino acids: CASSEIKDHEQFF. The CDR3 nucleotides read TGTGCCAGCAGTGAAATTAAGGACCATGAGCAGTTCTTC.

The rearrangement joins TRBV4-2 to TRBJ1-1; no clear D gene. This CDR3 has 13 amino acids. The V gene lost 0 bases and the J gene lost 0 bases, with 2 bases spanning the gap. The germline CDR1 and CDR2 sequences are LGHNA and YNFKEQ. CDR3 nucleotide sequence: TGTGCCAGCAGCCAAGAGATGAACACTGAAGCTTTCTTT. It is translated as CASSQEMNTEAFF.

The CDR3 sequence is CASSLVAGPDTQYF. CDR3 bases: TGTGCCAGCAGTTTAGTGGCGGGACCAGATACGCAGTATTTT. This sequence joins TRBV27 and TRBJ2-3, with D maybe TRBD2 (6 bases). V gave up 2 bases and J gave up 4 bases, with 10 bases separating them. The CDR3 runs 14 residues. The V gene's germline CDR1 is MNHEY and CDR2 SMNVEV (reference sequence).

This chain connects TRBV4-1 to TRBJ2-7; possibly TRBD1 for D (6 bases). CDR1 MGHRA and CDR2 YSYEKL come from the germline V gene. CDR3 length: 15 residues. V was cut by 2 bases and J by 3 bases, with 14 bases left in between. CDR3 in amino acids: CASSQQLGAYYEQYF. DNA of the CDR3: TGCGCCAGCAGCCAACAACTGGGGGCTTACTACGAGCAGTACTTC.

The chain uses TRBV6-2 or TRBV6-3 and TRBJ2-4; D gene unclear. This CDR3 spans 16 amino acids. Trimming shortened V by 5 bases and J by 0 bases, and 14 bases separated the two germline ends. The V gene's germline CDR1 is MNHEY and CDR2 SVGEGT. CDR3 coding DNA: TGTGCCAGCAGTCCCGACGTTCATCTAGCCAAAAACATTCAGTACTTC. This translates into CASSPDVHLAKNIQYF.

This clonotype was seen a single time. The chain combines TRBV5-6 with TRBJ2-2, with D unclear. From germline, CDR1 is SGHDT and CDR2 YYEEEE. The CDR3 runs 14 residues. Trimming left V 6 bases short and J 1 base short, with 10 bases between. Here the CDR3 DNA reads TGTGCCAGCACCTACGGCGAGAACACCGGGGAGCTGTTTTTT. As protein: CASTYGENTGELFF. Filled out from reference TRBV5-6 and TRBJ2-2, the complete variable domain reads DAGVTQSPTHLIKTRGQQVTLRCSPKSGHDTVSWYQQALGQGPQFIFQYYEEEERQRGNFPDRFSGHQFPNYSSELNVNALLLGDSALYLCASTYGENTGELFFGEGSRLTVL.

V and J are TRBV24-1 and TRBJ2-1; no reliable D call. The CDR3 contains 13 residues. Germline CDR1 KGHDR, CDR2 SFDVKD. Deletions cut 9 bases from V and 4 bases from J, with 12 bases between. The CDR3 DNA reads TGTGCCACCTCCCAGACGAAGTACAATGAGCAGTTCTTC. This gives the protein CATSQTKYNEQFF.

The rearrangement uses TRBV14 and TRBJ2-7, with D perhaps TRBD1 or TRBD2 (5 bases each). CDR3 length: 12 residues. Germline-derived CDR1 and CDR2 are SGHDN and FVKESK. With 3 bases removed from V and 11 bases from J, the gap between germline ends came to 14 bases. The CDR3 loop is CASSHRTEGKYF. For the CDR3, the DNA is TGTGCCAGCAGCCATCGGACCGAGGGGAAGTACTTC.

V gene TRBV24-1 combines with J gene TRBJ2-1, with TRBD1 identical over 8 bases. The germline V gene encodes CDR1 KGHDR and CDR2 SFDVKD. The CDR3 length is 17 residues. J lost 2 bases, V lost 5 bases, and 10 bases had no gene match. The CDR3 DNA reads TGTGCCACCAGTGCCCTCGGACAGGGAGGACCCTACAATGAGCAGTTCTTC. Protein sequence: CATSALGQGGPYNEQFF.

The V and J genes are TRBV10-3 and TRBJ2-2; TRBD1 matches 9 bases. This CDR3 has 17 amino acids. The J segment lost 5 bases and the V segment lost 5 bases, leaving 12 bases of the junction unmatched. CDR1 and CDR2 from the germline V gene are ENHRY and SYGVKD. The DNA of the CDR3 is TGTGCCATCAGTACCGATAGGACAGGGGAGCGGACCGGGGAGCTGTTTTTT. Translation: CAISTDRTGERTGELFF.

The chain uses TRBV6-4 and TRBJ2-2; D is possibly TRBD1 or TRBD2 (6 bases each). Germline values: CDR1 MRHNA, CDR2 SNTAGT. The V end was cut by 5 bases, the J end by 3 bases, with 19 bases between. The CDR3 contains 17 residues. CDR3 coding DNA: TGTGCCAGCAGTCCTGACGGGGGCGGAGGAGACACCGGGGAGCTGTTTTTT. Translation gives CASSPDGGGGDTGELFF.